This T cell receptor beta chain was documented in a study of T cells after yellow fever vaccination. This clonotype has a handful of counts. TCRdb recomputed calls from the 5' RACE reads with MiXCR, one row per CDR3 protein. This sample has more than 45,000 distinct CDR3 sequences, with 5.7% found just once. V was cut by 0 bases and J by 8 bases, with 2 bases left in between. Per the germline V gene, CDR1 is LGHDT and CDR2 is YNNKEL (reference sequence). The CDR3 loop spans 12 amino acids. V usage is TRBV3-1 and J usage is TRBJ1-6; D gene unclear. The specimen was PBMCs, either bulk or a sorted T-cell subset (CD4+, CD8+, memory, or dextramer-sorted; not recorded which), collected on the day of the yellow fever booster vaccination. This clonotype was sampled from a man aged 18-30 years who received the YFV17D yellow fever vaccine. CDR3 amino acids: CASSQEDSPLHF. DNA of the CDR3: TGTGCCAGCAGCCAAGAGGATTCACCCCTCCACTTT.